The 25 T cell receptor beta chains below come from one sample, sequenced in a study of CD8+ T cells in alopecia areata. The sample's treatment: oral pan-JAK inhibitor, 5-10 mg twice daily. Isolated RNA was reverse transcribed into cDNA used as the sequencing template. The assay was immunoSEQ multiplex PCR, and TCRdb's table has in-frame clones only and misses some. This table has fewer than 200,000 clones, 58% appearing once. The sample here was CD4+ T cells sorted from blood, taken between weeks 55 and 65, from a patient treated with tofacitinib. The receptors here all came from a human donor with alopecia areata.

This chain uses TRBV7-8 with TRBJ1-5; possibly TRBD1 for D (5 bases). The V gene's germline CDR1 is SGHVS and CDR2 FQNEAQ. The CDR3 consists of 16 residues. Trimming left V 5 bases short and J 5 bases short, with 19 bases between. CDR3 sequence (DNA): TGTGCCAGCAGCATAACCCGACAGACAGTTTATCAGCCCCAGCATTTT. Protein sequence: CASSITRQTVYQPQHF.

The chain links TRBV29-1 to TRBJ2-7, with 10 bases aligning to TRBD1. Germline loops: CDR1 SQVTM, CDR2 ANQGSEA. V lost 7 bases, J lost 6 bases, and 12 bases stayed unmatched. The CDR3 is made up of 14 amino acids. The CDR3 coding sequence is TGCAGCGCTGCCGCGGGGGGACAGGGGACCGAGCAGTACTTC. Residues: CSAAAGGQGTEQYF.

This chain uses TRBV7-2 with TRBJ2-3, with D unresolved. V was pared by 4 bases and J by 2 bases, with 10 bases between. This CDR3 has 14 amino acids. Germline assignment: CDR1 SGHTA and CDR2 FQGNSA. Here the CDR3 DNA reads TGTGCCAGCAGCTCCATCCACCTCACAGATACGCAGTATTTT. The encoded protein is CASSSIHLTDTQYF.

The chain has TRBV14 and TRBJ2-3, with TRBD1 as a possible D gene (6 bases). The germline gives CDR1 SGHDN, CDR2 FVKESK. The V end lost 3 bases, the J end lost 7 bases, and 11 bases lay between the germline ends. The CDR3 consists of 13 residues. In nucleotides, the CDR3 is TGTGCCAGCAGCCAGGCAGGGGCGAATACGCAGTATTTT. Its translation is CASSQAGANTQYF.

The V and J genes are TRBV10-3 and TRBJ2-3, with 9 bases aligning to TRBD1. The CDR3 length is 12 residues. CDR1 ENHRY and CDR2 SYGVKD come from the germline V gene. Losses at the gene ends were 9 bases for V and 5 bases for J; bases not matched to a gene: 3. The CDR3 sequence is CAMGTGQDTQYF. The CDR3 DNA follows: TGTGCCATGGGGACAGGGCAAGATACGCAGTATTTT.

The gene calls are TRBV10-3 and TRBJ2-4, with 9 bases fitting TRBD1. Trimming cost V 6 bases and J 7 bases; bases outside gene matches: 10. Germline V lookup: CDR1 ENHRY, CDR2 SYGVKD. The CDR3 is 15 residues long. In DNA, the CDR3 is TGTGCCATCAGCTACGGACAGGGGAGTTCGAACATTCAGTACTTC. Protein: CAISYGQGSSNIQYF.

The chain employs TRBV15 and TRBJ1-5; no firm D call. V lost 1 base and J lost 4, with 8 bases in between. CDR1 LNHNV and CDR2 YYDKDF come from the germline V gene (reference sequence). The CDR3 covers 14 residues. The CDR3 protein is CATSRGQVNQPQHF. Written as DNA, the CDR3 is TGTGCCACCAGCAGAGGCCAGGTGAATCAGCCCCAGCATTTT.

This chain connects TRBV5-1 to TRBJ2-4, with 9 bases aligning to TRBD1. The V segment lost 4 bases and the J segment 8 bases; nucleotides outside the gene matches: 10. The CDR3 covers 15 residues. Per the germline V gene, CDR1 is SGHRS and CDR2 is YFSETQ. The CDR3 sequence: CASSPLGQGGDIQYF. In DNA form, the CDR3 reads TGCGCCAGCAGCCCCCTGGGACAGGGAGGGGACATTCAGTACTTC.

This clone was seen only once. The V and J genes are TRBV7-8 and TRBJ2-7; D is possibly TRBD2 (5 bases). Germline CDR1 SGHVS, CDR2 FQNEAQ. The V and J ends lost 1 base and 6 bases respectively, with 19 bases between them. The CDR3 length is 16 residues. The CDR3 here is CASSLVVGRVAGEQYF. As DNA, the CDR3 is TGTGCCAGCAGCTTAGTGGTCGGTCGGGTGGCGGGCGAGCAGTACTTC.

This clone was observed once. J is TRBJ1-1 and V is TRBV30; D is uncertain. V gave up 5 bases and J gave up 1 base, with 8 bases separating them. CDR3 length: 12 amino acids. Germline V gene lookup returns CDR1 GTSNPN and CDR2 SVGIG (reference sequence). CDR3 in DNA: TGTGCCTGGGGAGTTGCGAACACTGAAGCTTTCTTT. As protein: CAWGVANTEAFF.

This clone has just a few counts. The V call is TRBV15, the J call TRBJ1-2; possibly TRBD1 for D (5 bases). Trimming stripped 4 bases from V and 6 bases from J, with 9 bases between. Germline values: CDR1 LNHNV, CDR2 YYDKDF (reference sequence). The CDR3 sequence is 12 residues long. The chain's CDR3 is CATSTGGHGYTF. The CDR3 DNA reads TGTGCCACCAGCACCGGGGGACATGGCTACACCTTC.

This rearrangement joins TRBV5-6 to TRBJ2-1, with 12 positions matching TRBD1. Germline V CDR1 and CDR2: SGHDT, YYEEEE. The CDR3 extends over 16 amino acids. V was pared by 1 base and J by 7 bases, with 6 bases of the junction left unmatched. This chain's CDR3 is CASSLLGTGGKNEQFF. DNA for the CDR3: TGTGCCAGCAGCTTGCTGGGGACAGGGGGCAAGAATGAGCAGTTCTTC.

The chain carries TRBV7-8 and TRBJ2-3, with 15 bases matching TRBD2. The V segment lost 5 bases and the J segment 10 bases; nucleotides outside the gene matches: 4. Germline assignment: CDR1 SGHVS and CDR2 FQNEAQ. The CDR3 sequence is 14 residues long. The CDR3 spells CASSPGLAGGAQYF. The CDR3 coding sequence is TGTGCCAGCAGCCCCGGACTAGCGGGGGGGGCGCAGTATTTT.

The V call is TRBV30, the J call TRBJ1-1; D uncertain. The germline V and J ends were trimmed by 4 bases and 7 bases, with 10 bases remaining between them. CDR3 length: 11 residues. Germline lookup yields CDR1 GTSNPN and CDR2 SVGIG (reference sequence). The DNA for the CDR3 is TGTGCCTGGAAGCGGGCCCTTGAAGCTTTCTTT. Protein sequence: CAWKRALEAFF.

This clone was seen only a few times. The V gene is TRBV7-9, the J gene TRBJ2-5; D might be TRBD1 (5 bases). Trimming took off 5 bases at V and 2 bases at J, with 18 bases between the two ends. Germline-derived CDR1 and CDR2 are SEHNR and FQNEAQ (reference sequence). CDR3 length: 16 amino acids. The CDR3 bases are TGTGCCAGCAGCCAAGATCAGGGCGGAACACAAGAGACCCAGTACTTC. This gives the protein CASSQDQGGTQETQYF.

The gene calls are TRBV19 and TRBJ2-2, with D tentatively TRBD1 or TRBD2 (6 bases each). V was trimmed by 7 bases and J by 2 bases, leaving 14 bases between them. There are 15 residues in the CDR3. CDR1 and CDR2 (germline): LNHDA, SQIVND (reference sequence). CDR3 coding DNA: TGTGCCAGTAACGCGGGACACCTTAACACCGGGGAGCTGTTTTTT. This codes for CASNAGHLNTGELFF.

V usage is TRBV27 and J usage is TRBJ1-2, with a possible D match to TRBD1 (5 bases). V was shortened by 8 bases and J by 7 bases, with 20 bases between the two germline ends. The CDR3 contains 14 residues. Germline values: CDR1 MNHEY, CDR2 SMNVEV (reference sequence). CDR3 amino acids: CASGYRDPGRGYTF. The CDR3 DNA follows: TGTGCCAGCGGTTACCGGGACCCCGGACGTGGCTACACCTTC.

V and J are TRBV5-1 and TRBJ1-5, with a tentative D call TRBD1 (5 bases). The CDR3 length is 14 residues. CDR1 and CDR2 from the germline V gene are SGHRS and YFSETQ. Trimming shortened V by 7 bases and J by 7 bases, and 18 bases separated the two germline ends. CDR3 nucleotides: TGCGCCAGCGCCCCGGGGGAGGGTCTACAGCCCCAGCATTTT. Translating gives CASAPGEGLQPQHF.

This clone appeared a single time. Additional DNA sequences in this sample encode the identical CDR3. The chain couples TRBV6-1 to TRBJ2-5; D call uncertain. Trimming removed 6 bases from V and 3 bases from J, with 5 bases in between. CDR3 length: 11 residues. Germline-derived CDR1 and CDR2 are MNHNS and SASEGT. CDR3: CASSPKETQYF. Here the CDR3 DNA reads TGTGCCAGCAGCCCGAAAGAGACCCAGTACTTC.

There are a few counts of this clone. This sequence joins TRBV7-9 and TRBJ1-1; the D is unclear. Germline V lookup: CDR1 SEHNR, CDR2 FQNEAQ (reference sequence). V was cut by 3 bases and J by 0 bases, with 5 bases left in between. The CDR3 has 13 residues. The CDR3 loop reads CASSFPLNTEAFF. The DNA of the CDR3 is TGTGCCAGCAGCTTTCCACTGAACACTGAAGCTTTCTTT.

This rearrangement joins TRBV5-1 to TRBJ2-3, with D maybe TRBD2 (5 bases). This CDR3 is built from 15 residues. Germline values: CDR1 SGHRS, CDR2 YFSETQ. The V gene lost 0 bases and the J gene lost 2 bases, with 10 bases spanning the gap. In DNA form, the CDR3 reads TGCGCCAGCAGCTTGGATGGCGGGTTCACAGATACGCAGTATTTT. It codes for CASSLDGGFTDTQYF. Full variable domain (outside the CDR3, taken from reference TRBV5-1 and TRBJ2-3): KAGVTQTPRYLIKTRGQQVTLSCSPISGHRSVSWYQQTPGQGLQFLFEYFSETQRNKGNFPGRFSGRQFSNSRSEMNVSTLELGDSALYLCASSLDGGFTDTQYFGPGTRLTVL.

The rearrangement joins TRBV30 to TRBJ1-6; no firm D call. The V and J ends lost 3 bases and 6 bases respectively, with 9 bases between them. Germline CDR1 and CDR2: GTSNPN and SVGIG (reference sequence). CDR3 length: 13 residues. The chain's CDR3 is CAWRILLNSPLHF. The CDR3 nucleotides read TGTGCCTGGAGGATCCTGCTTAATTCACCCCTCCACTTT.

Only a few counts were recorded for this clone. V and J are TRBV29-1 and TRBJ1-5; TRBD1 agrees at 8 bases. Germline V gene data show CDR1 as SQVTM and CDR2 as ANQGSEA. This CDR3 spans 13 amino acids. V was pared by 4 bases and J by 7 bases, with 6 bases of the junction left unmatched. The CDR3 sequence is CSVGGQGGQPQHF. The CDR3 nucleotides read TGCAGCGTTGGTGGACAGGGAGGACAGCCCCAGCATTTT.

This clone was detected only a few times. The rearrangement joins TRBV4-1 to TRBJ1-6; D uncertain. The V gene lost 4 bases and the J gene lost 9 bases, with 13 bases spanning the gap. CDR3 length: 14 amino acids. Germline values: CDR1 MGHRA, CDR2 YSYEKL. The CDR3 DNA follows: TGCGCCAGCAGCCCCGACCCGTTGGGTTCACCCCTCCACTTT. Protein: CASSPDPLGSPLHF.

This clone was seen a handful of times. In DNA form, the CDR3 reads TGCAGCGTTGGCCCGACAGGGGGAACAGATACGCAGTATTTT. It translates to CSVGPTGGTDTQYF. The chain is built from TRBV29-1 and TRBJ2-3; 9 positions match TRBD1. V lost 4 bases and J lost 3; bases outside the gene matches: 5. From germline, CDR1 is SQVTM and CDR2 ANQGSEA. CDR3 length: 14 residues.